A single sample gave rise to the 27 T cell receptor beta chains below, sequenced in a study of monozygotic twins with inflammatory bowel disease. TCRdb re-called the 5' RACE reads and gives one entry per CDR3 protein, without DNA. The specimen's table records about 160,000 distinct CDR3 sequences. Sequencing input: blood. The receptor source for this set is a human donor with ulcerative colitis or Crohn's disease, or a healthy co-twin of an affected twin (not recorded which).

The J gene is TRBJ2-7, the V gene TRBV6-2 or TRBV6-3; there is no DNA to check the TCRdb D call of TRBD1. The germline CDR1 and CDR2 sequences are MNHEY and SVGEGT. CDR3 length: 15 amino acids. This CDR3 is CASRTGRKVSYEQYF.

The J gene is TRBJ2-3, the V gene TRBV11-2; lacking DNA, the TRBD2 call made by TCRdb goes unchecked. The CDR3 totals 15 residues. Germline CDR1 and CDR2: SGHAT and FQNNGV. The CDR3 protein is CASSLGGRSTDTQYF.

The genes are TRBV3-1 and TRBJ2-7. The length of the CDR3 is 16 residues. Per the germline V gene, CDR1 is LGHDT and CDR2 is YNNKEL (reference sequence). CDR3 sequence: CASSQDISGSIYEQYF.

CDR3 region: CASSLMGPDTQYF. V gene TRBV7-3 combines with J gene TRBJ2-3. From germline, CDR1 is SGHTA and CDR2 FQGTGA. This CDR3 contains 13 residues.

The CDR3 sequence: CASSSPRFGGSGNTIYF. The chain joins TRBV11-2 to TRBJ1-3; without DNA, the TCRdb call of TRBD1 cannot be checked. The CDR3 runs 17 residues. Germline CDR1 SGHAT, CDR2 FQNNGV.

V gene TRBV5-8 combines with J gene TRBJ1-5; TCRdb names TRBD1, which stays unverified in the absence of DNA. In germline, CDR1 is SGHTS, CDR2 YDEGEE. The CDR3 is 17 amino acids. CDR3 region: CASSTGTVPGSGQPQHF.

The gene calls are TRBV20-1 and TRBJ1-5; absent DNA, TCRdb's TRBD1 call cannot be checked. This CDR3 spans 11 amino acids. The germline CDR1 and CDR2 sequences are DFQATT and SNEGSKA (reference sequence). This CDR3 reads CSAKKGVTQHF.

V usage is TRBV12-3 or TRBV12-4 and J usage is TRBJ1-4; TCRdb's assignment of TRBD1 cannot be checked, as there is no DNA. The CDR3 loop spans 14 amino acids. CDR3 loop: CASSFGQRGEKLFF.

The chain is built from TRBV5-5 and TRBJ1-1; TCRdb's D gene call, TRBD1, goes unchecked for lack of DNA. CDR1 and CDR2 from the germline V gene are SGHKS and YYEKEE (reference sequence). The CDR3 consists of 14 residues. CDR3 residues: CASSWDGTNTEAFF.

Here the CDR3 reads CASSDPGAGKEQYF. The chain has TRBV25-1 and TRBJ2-7; the TCRdb call, TRBD1, lacks DNA for checking. CDR3 length: 14 residues. Germline CDR1 and CDR2: MGHDK and SYGVNS.

V and J are TRBV20-1 and TRBJ2-1; TCRdb picks TRBD2, but there is no DNA to check that call. The CDR3 runs 15 residues. Germline V lookup: CDR1 DFQATT, CDR2 SNEGSKA (reference sequence). This CDR3 reads CSAVKGTSGYNEQFF.

The V call is TRBV3-1, the J call TRBJ1-1. This CDR3 spans 15 amino acids. Germline loops: CDR1 LGHDT, CDR2 YNNKEL (reference sequence). The CDR3 sequence: CASSQDTRGDTEAFF.

The chain is built from TRBV6-2 or TRBV6-3 and TRBJ2-2; TCRdb indicates TRBD2, and absent DNA this call remains unverified. This CDR3 comprises 17 residues. Germline CDR1 reads MNHEY; CDR2 reads SVGEGT. This CDR3 reads CASSYRLAGANTGELFF.

The chain uses TRBV18 and TRBJ2-7; the TCRdb call, TRBD2, lacks DNA for checking. The CDR3 totals 15 residues. Germline CDR1 is KGHSH and CDR2 is LQKENI. CDR3: CASSPSREKLHEQYF.

The chain uses TRBV9 and TRBJ2-1; the D gene TCRdb calls, TRBD2, cannot be checked with no DNA. The germline V gene has CDR1 SGDLS and CDR2 YYNGEE. This CDR3 contains 14 residues. CDR3 in amino acids: CASSVDGRVHEQFF.

V gene TRBV28 combines with J gene TRBJ1-5; TCRdb calls TRBD1, which cannot be checked without DNA. CDR3 length equals 16 residues. Per germline, CDR1 MDHEN and CDR2 SYDVKM. The CDR3 sequence: CASRITGTGVRQPQHF.

This sequence joins TRBV5-4 and TRBJ2-5; TCRdb's assignment of TRBD2 cannot be checked, as there is no DNA. Germline CDR1 and CDR2: SGHNT and YYREEE (reference sequence). This CDR3 spans 16 amino acids. The CDR3: CASSSVIAGTEETQYF.

V is TRBV12-3 or TRBV12-4 and J is TRBJ2-2; there is no DNA to check the TCRdb D call of TRBD1. This CDR3 has 16 amino acids. The CDR3 is CASKEGVFSNTGELFF.

The rearrangement joins TRBV5-4 to TRBJ2-3; TCRdb proposes TRBD2, but this gene call is untestable without DNA. CDR1 and CDR2 (germline): SGHNT, YYREEE (reference sequence). The CDR3 has 15 residues. The CDR3 loop is CASSLAGGRGDTQYF.

CDR3 loop: CSARLAGGGKADTQYF. The chain carries TRBV20-1 and TRBJ2-3; without DNA, the TCRdb call of TRBD2 cannot be checked. The CDR3 extends over 16 amino acids. Germline CDR1 DFQATT, CDR2 SNEGSKA (reference sequence).

The chain links TRBV7-9 to TRBJ1-4. The CDR3 has 14 residues. CDR1 SEHNR and CDR2 FQNEAQ come from the germline V gene (reference sequence). The CDR3 region is CASSLAPEGEKLFF.

J is TRBJ2-2 and V is TRBV5-4; TCRdb picks TRBD1, but there is no DNA to check that call. This CDR3 has 16 residues. The V gene's germline CDR1 is SGHNT and CDR2 YYREEE (reference sequence). The CDR3 spells CASSLGGRSNTGELFF.

The chain has TRBV5-1 and TRBJ2-7. CDR3 length: 14 residues. Germline values: CDR1 SGHRS, CDR2 YFSETQ. The chain's CDR3 is CASSLERTTYEQYF. The variable domain in full, with the rest retrieved from reference TRBV5-1 and TRBJ2-7, is KAGVTQTPRYLIKTRGQQVTLSCSPISGHRSVSWYQQTPGQGLQFLFEYFSETQRNKGNFPGRFSGRQFSNSRSEMNVSTLELGDSALYLCASSLERTTYEQYFGPGTRLTVT.

This sequence joins TRBV2 and TRBJ2-2; TCRdb names TRBD1, which stays unverified in the absence of DNA. The germline V gene encodes CDR1 SNHLY and CDR2 FYNNEI. This CDR3 region has 15 residues. This CDR3 is CASRRLQGSTGELFF.

The chain links TRBV28 to TRBJ1-2; lacking DNA, the TRBD1 call made by TCRdb goes unchecked. Germline V gives CDR1 MDHEN, CDR2 SYDVKM. This CDR3 spans 15 amino acids. CDR3 protein: CASSPGDEVDYGYTF.

The chain links TRBV5-6 to TRBJ1-4. The CDR3 covers 12 residues. In germline, CDR1 is SGHDT, CDR2 YYEEEE. CDR3 in amino acids: CASSRLEEKLFF.

The chain combines TRBV5-1 with TRBJ2-2; TCRdb returns TRBD1, unconfirmable since there is no DNA. There are 15 residues in the CDR3. Per germline, CDR1 SGHRS and CDR2 YFSETQ. CDR3 sequence: CASSLGQGVTGELFF. Combining the CDR3 with reference TRBV5-1 and TRBJ2-2 gives the whole variable domain KAGVTQTPRYLIKTRGQQVTLSCSPISGHRSVSWYQQTPGQGLQFLFEYFSETQRNKGNFPGRFSGRQFSNSRSEMNVSTLELGDSALYLCASSLGQGVTGELFFGEGSRLTVL.